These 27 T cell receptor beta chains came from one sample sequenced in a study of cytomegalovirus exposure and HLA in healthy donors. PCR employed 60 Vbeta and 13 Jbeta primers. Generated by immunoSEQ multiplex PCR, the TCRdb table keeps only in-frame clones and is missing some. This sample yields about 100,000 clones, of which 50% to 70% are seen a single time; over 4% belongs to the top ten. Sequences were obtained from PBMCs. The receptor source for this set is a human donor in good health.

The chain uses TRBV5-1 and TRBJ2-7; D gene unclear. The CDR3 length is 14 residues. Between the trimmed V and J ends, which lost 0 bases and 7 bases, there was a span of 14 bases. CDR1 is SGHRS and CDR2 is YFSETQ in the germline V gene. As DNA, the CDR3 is TGCGCCAGCAGCTTGGCCGCTGGAGCTGAGGAGCAGTACTTC. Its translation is CASSLAAGAEEQYF.

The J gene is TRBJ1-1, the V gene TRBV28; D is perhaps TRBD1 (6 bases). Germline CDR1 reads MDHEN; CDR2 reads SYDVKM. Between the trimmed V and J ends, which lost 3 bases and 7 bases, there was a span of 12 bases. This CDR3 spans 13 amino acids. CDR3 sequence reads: CASSLIQGFEAFF. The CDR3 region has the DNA TGTGCCAGCAGTTTGATACAGGGATTTGAAGCTTTCTTT.

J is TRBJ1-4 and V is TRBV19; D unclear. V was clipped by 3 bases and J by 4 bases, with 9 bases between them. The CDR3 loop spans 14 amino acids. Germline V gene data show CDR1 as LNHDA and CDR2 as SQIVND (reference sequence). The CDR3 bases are TGTGCCAGTAGTATGCGGGGTGATAATGAAAAACTGTTTTTT. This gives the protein CASSMRGDNEKLFF.

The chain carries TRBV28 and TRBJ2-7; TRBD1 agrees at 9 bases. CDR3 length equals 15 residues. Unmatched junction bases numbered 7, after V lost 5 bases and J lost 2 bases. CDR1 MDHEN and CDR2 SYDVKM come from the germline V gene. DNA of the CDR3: TGTGCCAGCAGTGCCCCGGGACAGGGCCCCTACGAGCAGTACTTC. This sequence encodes CASSAPGQGPYEQYF.

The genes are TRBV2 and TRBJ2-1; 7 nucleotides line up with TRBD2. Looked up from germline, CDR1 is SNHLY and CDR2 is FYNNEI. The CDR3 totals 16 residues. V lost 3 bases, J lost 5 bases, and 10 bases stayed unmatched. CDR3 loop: CASSEWGGSPDNEQFF. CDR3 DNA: TGTGCCAGCAGTGAGTGGGGCGGGAGTCCAGACAATGAGCAGTTCTTC. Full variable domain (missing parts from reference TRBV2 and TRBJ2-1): EPEVTQTPSHQVTQMGQEVILRCVPISNHLYFYWYRQILGQKVEFLVSFYNNEISEKSEIFDDQFSVERPDGSNFTLKIRSTKLEDSAMYFCASSEWGGSPDNEQFFGPGTRLTVL.

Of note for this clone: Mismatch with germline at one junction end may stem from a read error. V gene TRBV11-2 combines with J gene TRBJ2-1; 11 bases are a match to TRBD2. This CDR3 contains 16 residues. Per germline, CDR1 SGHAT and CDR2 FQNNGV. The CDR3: CASNLGLAGGSNEQFF. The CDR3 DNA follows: TGTGCCAGCAACTTAGGGCTAGCGGGAGGAAGCAATGAGCAGTTCTTC.

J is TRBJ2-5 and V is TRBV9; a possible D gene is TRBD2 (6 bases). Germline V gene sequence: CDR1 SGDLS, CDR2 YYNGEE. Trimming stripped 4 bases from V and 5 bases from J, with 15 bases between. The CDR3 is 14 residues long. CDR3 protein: CASSFGTLGETQYF. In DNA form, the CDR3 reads TGTGCCAGCAGCTTCGGGACTCTCGGGGAGACCCAGTACTTC.

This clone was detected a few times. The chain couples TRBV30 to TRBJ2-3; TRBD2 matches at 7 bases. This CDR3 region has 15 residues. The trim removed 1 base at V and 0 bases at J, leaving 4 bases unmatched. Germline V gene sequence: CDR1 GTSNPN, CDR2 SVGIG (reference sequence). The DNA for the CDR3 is TGTGCCTGGAGTGGAGCGGGACTAAGCACAGATACGCAGTATTTT. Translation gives CAWSGAGLSTDTQYF.

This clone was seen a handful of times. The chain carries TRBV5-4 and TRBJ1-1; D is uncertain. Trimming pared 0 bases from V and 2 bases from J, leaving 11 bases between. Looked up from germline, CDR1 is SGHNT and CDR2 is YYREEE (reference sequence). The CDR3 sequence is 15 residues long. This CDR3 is CASSLDPAINTEAFF. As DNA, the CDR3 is TGTGCCAGCAGCTTGGATCCCGCTATTAACACTGAAGCTTTCTTT.

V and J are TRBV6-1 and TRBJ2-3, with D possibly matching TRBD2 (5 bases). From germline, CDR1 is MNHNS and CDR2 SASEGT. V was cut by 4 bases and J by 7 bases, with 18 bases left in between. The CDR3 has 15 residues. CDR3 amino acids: CASSGETRAVYTQYF. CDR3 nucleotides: TGTGCCAGCAGTGGGGAGACACGGGCTGTCTATACGCAGTATTTT.

CDR3 sequence: CASSLWTGSSGANVLTF. For the CDR3, the DNA is TGTGCCAGCAGCTTATGGACAGGATCCTCTGGGGCCAACGTCCTGACTTTC. This chain links TRBV7-9 with TRBJ2-6; 7 bases are shared with TRBD1. V dropped 2 bases and J dropped 0; count of bases not matched to a gene: 4. This CDR3 has 17 residues. Germline V gives CDR1 SEHNR, CDR2 FQNEAQ (reference sequence). Full variable domain (rest looked up from reference TRBV7-9 and TRBJ2-6): DTGVSQNPRHKITKRGQNVTFRCDPISEHNRLYWYRQTLGQGPEFLTYFQNEAQLEKSRLLSDRFSAERPKGSFSTLEIQRTEQGDSAMYLCASSLWTGSSGANVLTFGAGSRLTVL.

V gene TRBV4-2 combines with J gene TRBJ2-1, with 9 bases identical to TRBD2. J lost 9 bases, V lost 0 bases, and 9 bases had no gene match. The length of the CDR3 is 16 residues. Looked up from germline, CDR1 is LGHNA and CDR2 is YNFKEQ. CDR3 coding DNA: TGTGCCAGCAGCCAAGATGCTAGCGGGGTTTTGGGTGAGCAGTTCTTC. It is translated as CASSQDASGVLGEQFF.

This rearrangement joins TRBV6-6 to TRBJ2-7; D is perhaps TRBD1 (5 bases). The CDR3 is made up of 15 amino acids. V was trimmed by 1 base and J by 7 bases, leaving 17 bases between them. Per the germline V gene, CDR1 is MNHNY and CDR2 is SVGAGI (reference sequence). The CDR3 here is CASSYFQGSTVEQYF. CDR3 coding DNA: TGTGCCAGCAGTTACTTCCAGGGTTCCACAGTTGAGCAGTACTTC.

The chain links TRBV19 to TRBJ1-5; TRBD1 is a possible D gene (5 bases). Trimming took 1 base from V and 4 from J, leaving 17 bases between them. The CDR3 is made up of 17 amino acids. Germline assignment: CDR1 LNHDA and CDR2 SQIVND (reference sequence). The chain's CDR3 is CASSIAADQGVNQPQHF. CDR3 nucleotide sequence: TGTGCCAGTAGTATAGCGGCTGATCAAGGGGTAAATCAGCCCCAGCATTTT.

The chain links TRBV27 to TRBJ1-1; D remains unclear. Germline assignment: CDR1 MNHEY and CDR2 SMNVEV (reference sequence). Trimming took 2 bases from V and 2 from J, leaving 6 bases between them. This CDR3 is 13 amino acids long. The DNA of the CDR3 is TGTGCCAGCAGTTTAGTTACTAACACTGAAGCTTTCTTT. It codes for CASSLVTNTEAFF.

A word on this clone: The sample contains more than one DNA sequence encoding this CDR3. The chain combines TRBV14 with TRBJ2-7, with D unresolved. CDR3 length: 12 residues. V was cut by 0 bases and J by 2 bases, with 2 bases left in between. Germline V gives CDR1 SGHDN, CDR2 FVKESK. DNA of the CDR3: TGTGCCAGCAGCCAAGATACCTACGAGCAGTACTTC. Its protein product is CASSQDTYEQYF.

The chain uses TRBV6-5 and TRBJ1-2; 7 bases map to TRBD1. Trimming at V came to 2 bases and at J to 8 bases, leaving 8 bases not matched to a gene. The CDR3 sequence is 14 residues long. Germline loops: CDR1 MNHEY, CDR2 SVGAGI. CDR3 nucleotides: TGTGCCAGCAGTTACCAGTCAGGGGGATCCGGCTACACCTTC. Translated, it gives CASSYQSGGSGYTF.

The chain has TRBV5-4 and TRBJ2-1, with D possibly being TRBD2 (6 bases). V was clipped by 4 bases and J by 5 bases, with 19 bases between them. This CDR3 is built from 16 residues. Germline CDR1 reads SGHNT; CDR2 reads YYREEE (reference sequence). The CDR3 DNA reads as TGTGCCAGCAGCCCTAGAGGGGCGGGAATCAACAATGAGCAGTTCTTC. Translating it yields CASSPRGAGINNEQFF.

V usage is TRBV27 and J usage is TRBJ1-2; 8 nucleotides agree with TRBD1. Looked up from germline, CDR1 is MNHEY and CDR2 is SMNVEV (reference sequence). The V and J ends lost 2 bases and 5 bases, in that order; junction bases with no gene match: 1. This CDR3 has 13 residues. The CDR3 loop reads CASSLDRGYGYTF. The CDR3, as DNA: TGTGCCAGCAGTTTAGACAGGGGATATGGCTACACCTTC.

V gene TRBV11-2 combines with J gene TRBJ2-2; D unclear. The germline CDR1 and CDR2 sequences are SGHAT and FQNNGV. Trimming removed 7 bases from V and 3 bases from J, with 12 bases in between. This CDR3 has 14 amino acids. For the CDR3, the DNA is TGTGCCAGCAACCCCCAAAGCTACACCGGGGAGCTGTTTTTT. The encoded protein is CASNPQSYTGELFF.

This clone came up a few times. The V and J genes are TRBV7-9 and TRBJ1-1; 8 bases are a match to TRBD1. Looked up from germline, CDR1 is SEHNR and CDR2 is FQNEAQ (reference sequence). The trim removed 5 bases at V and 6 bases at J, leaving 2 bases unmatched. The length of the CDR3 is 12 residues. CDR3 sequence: CASSRTGSEAFF. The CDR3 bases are TGTGCCAGCAGCCGGACAGGGTCTGAAGCTTTCTTT.

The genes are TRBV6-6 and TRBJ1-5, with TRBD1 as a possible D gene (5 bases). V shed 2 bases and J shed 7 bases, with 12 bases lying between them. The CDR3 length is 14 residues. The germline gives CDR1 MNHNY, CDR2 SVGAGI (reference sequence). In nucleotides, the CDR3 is TGTGCCAGCAGTTACGGGCAGGGAAGCCAGCCCCAGCATTTT. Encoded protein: CASSYGQGSQPQHF.

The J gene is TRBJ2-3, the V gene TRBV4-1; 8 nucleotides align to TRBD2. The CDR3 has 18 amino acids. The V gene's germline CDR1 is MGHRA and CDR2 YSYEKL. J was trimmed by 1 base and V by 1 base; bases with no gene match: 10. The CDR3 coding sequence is TGCGCCAGCAGCCAAGTTACGGGAGGGAGGAGCGGCACAGATACGCAGTATTTT. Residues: CASSQVTGGRSGTDTQYF.

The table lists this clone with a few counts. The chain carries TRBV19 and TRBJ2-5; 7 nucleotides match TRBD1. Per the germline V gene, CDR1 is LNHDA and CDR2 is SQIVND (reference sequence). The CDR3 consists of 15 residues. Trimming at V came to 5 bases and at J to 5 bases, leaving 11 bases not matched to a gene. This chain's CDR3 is CASSPRVGGWETQYF. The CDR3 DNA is TGTGCCAGTAGTCCCCGTGTAGGGGGCTGGGAGACCCAGTACTTC.

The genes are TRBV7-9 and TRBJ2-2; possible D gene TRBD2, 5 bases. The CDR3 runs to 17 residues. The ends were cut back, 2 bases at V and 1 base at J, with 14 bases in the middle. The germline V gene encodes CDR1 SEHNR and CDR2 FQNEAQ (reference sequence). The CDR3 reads CASSLRRAVLNTGELFF. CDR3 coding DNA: TGTGCCAGCAGCTTACGAAGAGCGGTATTGAACACCGGGGAGCTGTTTTTT.

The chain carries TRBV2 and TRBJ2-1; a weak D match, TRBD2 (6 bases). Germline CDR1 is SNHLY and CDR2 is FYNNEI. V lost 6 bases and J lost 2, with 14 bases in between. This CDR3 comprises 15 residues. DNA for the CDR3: TGTGCCAGCAGGGCCAGACTAGGGCCCTACAATGAGCAGTTCTTC. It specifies CASRARLGPYNEQFF.

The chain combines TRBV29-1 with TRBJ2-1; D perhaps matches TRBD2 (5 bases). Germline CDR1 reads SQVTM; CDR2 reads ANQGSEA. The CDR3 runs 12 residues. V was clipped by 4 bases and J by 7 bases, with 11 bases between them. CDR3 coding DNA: TGCAGCGTTGCTGTACGCGGGAATGAGCAGTTCTTC. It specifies CSVAVRGNEQFF.